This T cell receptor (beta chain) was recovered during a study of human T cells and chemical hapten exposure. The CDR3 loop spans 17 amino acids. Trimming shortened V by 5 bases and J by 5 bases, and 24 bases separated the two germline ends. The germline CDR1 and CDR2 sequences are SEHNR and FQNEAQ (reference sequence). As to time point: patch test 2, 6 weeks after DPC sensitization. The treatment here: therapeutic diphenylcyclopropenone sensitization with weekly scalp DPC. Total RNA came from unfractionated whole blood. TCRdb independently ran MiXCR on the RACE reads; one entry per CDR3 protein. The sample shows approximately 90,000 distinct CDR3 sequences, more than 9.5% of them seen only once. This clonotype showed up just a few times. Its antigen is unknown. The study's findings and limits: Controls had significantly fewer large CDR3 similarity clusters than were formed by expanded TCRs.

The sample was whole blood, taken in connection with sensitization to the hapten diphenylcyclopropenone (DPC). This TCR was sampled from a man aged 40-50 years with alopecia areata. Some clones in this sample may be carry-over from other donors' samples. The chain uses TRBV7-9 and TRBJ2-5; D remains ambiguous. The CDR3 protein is CASSPPSGSAPYETQYF. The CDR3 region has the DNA TGTGCCAGCAGCCCACCCTCCGGGTCAGCACCTTACGAGACCCAGTACTTC. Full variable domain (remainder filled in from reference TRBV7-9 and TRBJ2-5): DTGVSQNPRHKITKRGQNVTFRCDPISEHNRLYWYRQTLGQGPEFLTYFQNEAQLEKSRLLSDRFSAERPKGSFSTLEIQRTEQGDSAMYLCASSPPSGSAPYETQYFGPGTRLLVL.